A selection of T cell receptor beta chains follows, all from one sample in a study of T cell responses to AZD1222 COVID-19 vaccine. Repertoires were generated with immunoSEQ multiplex PCR, while TCRdb's copy carries only in-frame clones and drops some. The table shows about 130,000 clones, with just under 95% occurring only once. Sequenced here: peripheral blood, sampled 28 days after the second AZD1222 dose. These receptors all stem from an adult who received the AZD1222 COVID-19 vaccine. The CDR3 runs from the conserved cysteine through the conserved F or W. Fields, in order: J gene, D gene, clone size, V gene, CDR3 DNA, CDR3 protein. D genes are given only for firm matches. A clone size is listed for some rows: how often the clone was seen (once, few, many), or a class if it is expanded.

J gene: TRBJ2-3
D gene: TRBD2
clone size: .
V gene: TRBV2
CDR3 DNA: TGTGCCAGCAGCAGACTAGCGGGGACAGATACGCAGTATTTT
CDR3 protein: CASSRLAGTDTQYF

J gene: TRBJ1-6
D gene: .
clone size: .
V gene: TRBV11-3
CDR3 DNA: TGTGCCAGCAGCTTAGAGGGTAATTCACCCCTCCACTTT
CDR3 protein: CASSLEGNSPLHF

J gene: TRBJ2-1
D gene: .
clone size: .
V gene: TRBV20-1
CDR3 DNA: TGCAGTGTATGGTACAGTGAGCAGTTCTTC
CDR3 protein: CSVWYSEQFF

J gene: TRBJ2-1
D gene: .
clone size: .
V gene: TRBV7-2
CDR3 DNA: TGTGCCAGCAGCCCATCAGGGGGGAGCATGGATGAGCAGTTCTTC
CDR3 protein: CASSPSGGSMDEQFF

J gene: TRBJ2-1
D gene: .
clone size: .
V gene: TRBV3-1/TRBV3-2
CDR3 DNA: TGTGCCAGCAGCCAGCACGCTGGCACTTCCTACAATGAGCAGTTCTTC
CDR3 protein: CASSQHAGTSYNEQFF

J gene: TRBJ2-3
D gene: TRBD1
clone size: .
V gene: TRBV7-2
CDR3 DNA: TGTGCCAGCAGTCATGGACAGGGTTGGACAGATACGCAGTATTTT
CDR3 protein: CASSHGQGWTDTQYF

J gene: TRBJ2-4
D gene: .
clone size: .
V gene: TRBV19
CDR3 DNA: TGTGCCAGTAGTATACAACGGTTAGCCAAAAACATTCAGTACTTC
CDR3 protein: CASSIQRLAKNIQYF

J gene: TRBJ2-5
D gene: .
clone size: .
V gene: TRBV6-5
CDR3 DNA: TGTGCCAGCAGTCGGGGGCCACAAGAGACCCAGTACTTC
CDR3 protein: CASSRGPQETQYF

J gene: TRBJ2-7
D gene: .
clone size: .
V gene: TRBV28
CDR3 DNA: TGTGCCAGCAGCACCTCCTCGGGACCCATCACCTACGAGCAGTACTTC
CDR3 protein: CASSTSSGPITYEQYF

J gene: TRBJ1-1
D gene: .
clone size: .
V gene: TRBV27
CDR3 DNA: TGTGCCAGCAGCCTTGTAGGGGGCACTGAAGCTTTCTTT
CDR3 protein: CASSLVGGTEAFF

J gene: TRBJ1-4
D gene: TRBD1
clone size: .
V gene: TRBV19
CDR3 DNA: TGTGCCAGTAGAGGAATGGGGACAGGAAATGAAAAACTGTTTTTT
CDR3 protein: CASRGMGTGNEKLFF

J gene: TRBJ1-5
D gene: TRBD1
clone size: .
V gene: TRBV2
CDR3 DNA: TGTGCCAGCAGTGATGGGACAGGTTATCAGCCCCAGCATTTT
CDR3 protein: CASSDGTGYQPQHF

J gene: TRBJ1-1
D gene: .
clone size: .
V gene: TRBV6-2/TRBV6-3
CDR3 DNA: TGTGCCAGCAGTTACTCTTTGCAGAACACTGAAGCTTTCTTT
CDR3 protein: CASSYSLQNTEAFF

J gene: TRBJ2-1
D gene: .
clone size: .
V gene: TRBV4-3
CDR3 DNA: TGCGCCAGCAGCCTAACCATCGGTGGGGGAGAGCAGTTCTTC
CDR3 protein: CASSLTIGGGEQFF

J gene: TRBJ2-1
D gene: TRBD2
clone size: .
V gene: TRBV3-1/TRBV3-2
CDR3 DNA: TGTGCCAGCAGCCACCGACTAGCGGGAGTCTACAATGAGCAGTTCTTC
CDR3 protein: CASSHRLAGVYNEQFF

J gene: TRBJ1-2
D gene: .
clone size: .
V gene: TRBV20-1
CDR3 DNA: TGCAGTGCTAGTCGGGGTCTTCTCTATGGCTACACCTTC
CDR3 protein: CSASRGLLYGYTF

J gene: TRBJ2-1
D gene: .
clone size: .
V gene: TRBV28
CDR3 DNA: TGTGCCAGCAGTTTGGACCGGGGGCTTAGCTCCTACAATGAGCAGTTCTTC
CDR3 protein: CASSLDRGLSSYNEQFF

J gene: TRBJ1-1
D gene: .
clone size: .
V gene: TRBV21-1
CDR3 DNA: TGTGCCAGCAGCAATGGGAGAGACAACACTGAAGCTTTCTTT
CDR3 protein: CASSNGRDNTEAFF

J gene: TRBJ2-3
D gene: .
clone size: .
V gene: TRBV18
CDR3 DNA: TGTGCCAGCTCACCTATGGGGGCGCCGACAGATACGCAGTATTTT
CDR3 protein: CASSPMGAPTDTQYF

J gene: TRBJ2-5
D gene: .
clone size: .
V gene: TRBV29-1
CDR3 DNA: TGCAGCGTTGTGATACGGAAAGAGACCCAGTACTTC
CDR3 protein: CSVVIRKETQYF

J gene: TRBJ2-1
D gene: .
clone size: .
V gene: TRBV21-1
CDR3 DNA: TGTGCCAGCAGCAAAGAGGATCAAAAGCGGGAGGGAACCTATTACAATGAGCAGTTCTTC
CDR3 protein: CASSKEDQKREGTYYNEQFF

J gene: TRBJ2-7
D gene: .
clone size: .
V gene: TRBV28
CDR3 DNA: TGTGCCAGCAGTCTCGGCCTAGTCCCCTACGAGCAGTACTTC
CDR3 protein: CASSLGLVPYEQYF

J gene: TRBJ1-5
D gene: .
clone size: .
V gene: TRBV9
CDR3 DNA: TGTGCCAGCAGCCTCCAGGGCAATCAGCCCCAGCATTTT
CDR3 protein: CASSLQGNQPQHF

J gene: TRBJ1-5
D gene: TRBD1
clone size: .
V gene: TRBV7-9
CDR3 DNA: TGTGCCAGCAGCTTGACAGGGAGCAATCAGCCCCAGCATTTT
CDR3 protein: CASSLTGSNQPQHF

J gene: TRBJ2-7
D gene: .
clone size: .
V gene: TRBV18
CDR3 DNA: TGTGCCAGCTCACCAGGCAGGGGGGCTACCTACGAGCAGTACTTC
CDR3 protein: CASSPGRGATYEQYF

J gene: TRBJ1-2
D gene: .
clone size: .
V gene: TRBV6-5
CDR3 DNA: TGTGCCACCAAGACGGGCTTTTATGGCTACACCTTC
CDR3 protein: CATKTGFYGYTF

J gene: TRBJ1-1
D gene: .
clone size: .
V gene: TRBV7-2
CDR3 DNA: TGTGCCAGCAGCTTAAAGGGAGGCAACACTGAAGCTTTCTTT
CDR3 protein: CASSLKGGNTEAFF

J gene: TRBJ2-3
D gene: .
clone size: .
V gene: TRBV4-1
CDR3 DNA: TGCGCCAGCAGCCAAGATAAGGGCGCGGCGGATACGCAGTATTTT
CDR3 protein: CASSQDKGAADTQYF

J gene: TRBJ1-5
D gene: .
clone size: .
V gene: TRBV5-5
CDR3 DNA: TGTGCCAGCAGCTTAGGTGTCAACAATCAGCCCCAGCATTTT
CDR3 protein: CASSLGVNNQPQHF

J gene: TRBJ2-3
D gene: .
clone size: .
V gene: TRBV5-1
CDR3 DNA: TGCGCCAGCAGTTTAGGGGGGAGTAAAGATACGCAGTATTTT
CDR3 protein: CASSLGGSKDTQYF

J gene: TRBJ1-1
D gene: .
clone size: .
V gene: TRBV5-5
CDR3 DNA: TGTGCCAGCAGCTTGGCAAGCCATGAAGCTTTCTTT
CDR3 protein: CASSLASHEAFF

J gene: TRBJ1-6
D gene: .
clone size: once
V gene: TRBV5-4
CDR3 DNA: TGTGCCAGCAGCCCGGACGTCCTTGATTCACCCCTCCACTTT
CDR3 protein: CASSPDVLDSPLHF

J gene: TRBJ1-3
D gene: .
clone size: once
V gene: TRBV5-1
CDR3 DNA: TGCGCCAGCAGCCTCCGGCCGGACTCTGGAAACACCATATATTTT
CDR3 protein: CASSLRPDSGNTIYF

J gene: TRBJ1-1
D gene: .
clone size: .
V gene: TRBV3-1/TRBV3-2
CDR3 DNA: TGTGCCAGCAGCCAAGAACGGGCGCGTGAAGCTTTCTTT
CDR3 protein: CASSQERAREAFF

J gene: TRBJ1-2
D gene: .
clone size: .
V gene: TRBV12-3/TRBV12-4
CDR3 DNA: TGTGCCAGCAGCCCCGGCGGGGGCTACACCTTC
CDR3 protein: CASSPGGGYTF

J gene: TRBJ1-5
D gene: TRBD1
clone size: .
V gene: TRBV6-5
CDR3 DNA: TGTGCCAGCAGTCCCGACAGGGGGAATCAGCCCCAGCATTTT
CDR3 protein: CASSPDRGNQPQHF

J gene: TRBJ2-7
D gene: .
clone size: .
V gene: TRBV28
CDR3 DNA: TGTGCCAGCCTGGGGGACACTACCTACGAGCAGTACTTC
CDR3 protein: CASLGDTTYEQYF

J gene: TRBJ1-5
D gene: .
clone size: .
V gene: TRBV6-5
CDR3 DNA: TGTGCCATCTCCGGGAGGGACAATCAGCCCCAGCATTTT
CDR3 protein: CAISGRDNQPQHF

J gene: TRBJ2-3
D gene: .
clone size: .
V gene: TRBV19
CDR3 DNA: TGTGCCAGTAGTAGGGACTCCACGACAGATACGCAGTATTTT
CDR3 protein: CASSRDSTTDTQYF

J gene: TRBJ1-3
D gene: .
clone size: .
V gene: TRBV19
CDR3 DNA: TGTGCCAGTACTAACAGGCCCAGCTCTGGAAACACCATATATTTT
CDR3 protein: CASTNRPSSGNTIYF

J gene: TRBJ2-7
D gene: TRBD2
clone size: .
V gene: TRBV7-2
CDR3 DNA: TGTGCCAGCAGCTTAGGACTAGCGGGAGACGAGCAGTACTTC
CDR3 protein: CASSLGLAGDEQYF

J gene: TRBJ1-4
D gene: .
clone size: .
V gene: TRBV27
CDR3 DNA: TGTGCCAGCAGCCCTGGGACAACAACTAATGAAAAACTGTTTTTT
CDR3 protein: CASSPGTTTNEKLFF

J gene: TRBJ1-5
D gene: TRBD1
clone size: .
V gene: TRBV2
CDR3 DNA: TGTGCCAGCAATACCGGGACAGGGTTCAATCAGCCCCAGCATTTT
CDR3 protein: CASNTGTGFNQPQHF

J gene: TRBJ1-5
D gene: .
clone size: .
V gene: TRBV11-3
CDR3 DNA: TGTGCCAGCAGCTTAGAGGACGGATCGAATAGCAATCAGCCCCAGCATTTT
CDR3 protein: CASSLEDGSNSNQPQHF

J gene: TRBJ1-1
D gene: .
clone size: few
V gene: TRBV25-1
CDR3 DNA: TGTGCCAGCAGGGCTGCGGGCACTGAAGCTTTCTTT
CDR3 protein: CASRAAGTEAFF

J gene: TRBJ2-1
D gene: TRBD1
clone size: .
V gene: TRBV28
CDR3 DNA: TGTGCCAGCAGTTTCGTCGGGACAGTCAGGAGCCTTAACAATGAGCAGTTCTTC
CDR3 protein: CASSFVGTVRSLNNEQFF

J gene: TRBJ1-1
D gene: .
clone size: .
V gene: TRBV6-5
CDR3 DNA: TGTGCCAGCAGGCCCCGCTTGGAGGGAGACACTGAAGCTTTCTTT
CDR3 protein: CASRPRLEGDTEAFF

J gene: TRBJ2-1
D gene: TRBD2
clone size: .
V gene: TRBV11-3
CDR3 DNA: TGTGCCAGCGCCGTAGGCGGGAGCTCCTACAATGAGCAGTTCTTC
CDR3 protein: CASAVGGSSYNEQFF

J gene: TRBJ1-1
D gene: TRBD1
clone size: .
V gene: TRBV7-9
CDR3 DNA: TGTGCCAGCAGCCGGGACAGGGGAACGGCCACTGAAGCTTTCTTT
CDR3 protein: CASSRDRGTATEAFF

J gene: TRBJ2-1
D gene: TRBD1
clone size: .
V gene: TRBV2
CDR3 DNA: TGTGCCAGCAGTGATTCAGGGGGCGTCTACAATGAGCAGTTCTTC
CDR3 protein: CASSDSGGVYNEQFF

J gene: TRBJ2-3
D gene: TRBD2
clone size: .
V gene: TRBV11-2
CDR3 DNA: TGTGCCAGCAGCCCCTTAGCGGGAGGAGCGGATACGCAGTATTTT
CDR3 protein: CASSPLAGGADTQYF

J gene: TRBJ2-7
D gene: .
clone size: few
V gene: TRBV21-1
CDR3 DNA: TGTGCCAGCACTAACGGTGACGGGAGAAGTTCCTACGAGCAGTACTTC
CDR3 protein: CASTNGDGRSSYEQYF

J gene: TRBJ2-7
D gene: .
clone size: .
V gene: TRBV18
CDR3 DNA: TGTGCCAGCTCACCCCCGGGGTCCTCCTACGAGCAGTACTTC
CDR3 protein: CASSPPGSSYEQYF

J gene: TRBJ2-7
D gene: .
clone size: .
V gene: TRBV11-1
CDR3 DNA: TGTGCCAGCAGCTCAATCCGGGGCTACGAGCAGTACTTC
CDR3 protein: CASSSIRGYEQYF

J gene: TRBJ2-1
D gene: TRBD2
clone size: .
V gene: TRBV4-3
CDR3 DNA: TGCGCCAGCAGCCAGGGACTAGCGGGAGGGCCTTACAATGAGCAGTTCTTC
CDR3 protein: CASSQGLAGGPYNEQFF